These T cell receptor beta chains were read from a single sample in a study of shared clonotypes between healthy human individuals. Produced via immunoSEQ multiplex PCR; TCRdb's table is partial and in-frame only. The sample records 1.6 million or so clones, 98% being singletons. The sample taken for sequencing was naive CD4+ T cells sorted from blood. These receptors originate from a young man in good health. The CDR3 runs from the conserved cysteine through the conserved F or W. The D gene is left open where the match is weak. Clone size is shown for a subset of rows, as once, few, many or a class of expanded clone.

- TRBJ1-1 - TRBV5-1 TGCGCCAGCAGCGGGGGAACGATACTAAACACTGAAGCTTTCTTT CASSGGTILNTEAFF
- TRBJ2-2 once TRBV11-2 TGTGCCAGCAGCTTAGAAAGGGGACTTTGGGAGCTGTTTTTT CASSLERGLWELFF
- TRBJ1-2 - TRBV18 TGTGCCAGCTCACCAAGAGGGGACGTCGACTATGGCTACACCTTC CASSPRGDVDYGYTF
TRBD1 TRBJ1-2 - TRBV5-4 TGTGCCAGCAGCTTCGGGACAGGGGGTAACTATGGCTACACCTTC CASSFGTGGNYGYTF
TRBD2 TRBJ2-5 - TRBV9 TGTGCCAGCAGCGTAGCCATAGCGGGACAAGAGACCCAGTACTTC CASSVAIAGQETQYF
- TRBJ2-7 - TRBV18 TGTGCCAGCTCACTCGGGACACGGGGATCCTACGAGCAGTACTTC CASSLGTRGSYEQYF
- TRBJ2-1 - TRBV2 TGTGCCAGCAGGTCCACAGGGTCTGGTGAGCAGTTCTTC CASRSTGSGEQFF
- TRBJ2-7 - TRBV6-6 TGTGCCAGCAGTTACCTTCGGACAGGGACTATCCACGAGCAGTACTTC CASSYLRTGTIHEQYF
TRBD2 TRBJ2-2 - TRBV29-1 TGCAGCGTAGGACTAGCGGGAATCACCGGGGAGCTGTTTTTT CSVGLAGITGELFF
- TRBJ2-1 - TRBV5-1 TGCGCCAGCAGCTTGGTTGCATTCTCCTACAATGAGCAGTTCTTC CASSLVAFSYNEQFF
- TRBJ1-3 - TRBV29-1 TGCAGCGTTGACAGGGGAGGAAACACCATATATTTT CSVDRGGNTIYF
TRBD1 TRBJ1-5 - TRBV7-9 TGTGCCAGCAGCTTAGGAGGGGGCAGCCATCAGCCCCAGCATTTT CASSLGGGSHQPQHF